This TCR beta chain emerged from a study of T cells in narcolepsy. The wider study: Patients with NT1 or NT2 and healthy control donors were enrolled. Study-level points and caveats: Healthy controls reportedly lacked the autoreactive clonotypes serially found in patients' blood.

Assay: immunoSEQ multiplex PCR; the TCRdb copy retains only in-frame clones and omits some. The sample contains 24,000 or so clones, 84% of which appear only once. In regard to this clone: Its cognate antigen is unknown.

Per the germline V gene, CDR1 is LGHNA and CDR2 is YSLEER. The CDR3 has 14 amino acids. Trimming took off 1 base at V and 1 base at J, with 4 bases between the two ends. J is TRBJ2-2 and V is TRBV4-3; no reliable D call. This sequence originates from a human donor with narcolepsy. Sequences were obtained from CD45RA- memory CD4+ T cells from PBMCs. CDR3 in amino acids: CASSQARNTGELFF. In nucleotides, the CDR3 is TGCGCCAGCAGCCAAGCAAGGAACACCGGGGAGCTGTTTTTT.